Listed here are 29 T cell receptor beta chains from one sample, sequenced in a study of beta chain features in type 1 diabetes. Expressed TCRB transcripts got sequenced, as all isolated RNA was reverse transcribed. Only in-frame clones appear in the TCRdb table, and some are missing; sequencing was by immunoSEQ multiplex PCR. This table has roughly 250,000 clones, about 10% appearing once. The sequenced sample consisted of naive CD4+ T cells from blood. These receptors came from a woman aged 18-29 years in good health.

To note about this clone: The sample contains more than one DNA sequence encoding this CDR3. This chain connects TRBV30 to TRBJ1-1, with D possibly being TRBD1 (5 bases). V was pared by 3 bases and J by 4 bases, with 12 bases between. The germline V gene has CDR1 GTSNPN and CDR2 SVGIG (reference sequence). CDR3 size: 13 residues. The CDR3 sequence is CAWRFSGGTEAFF. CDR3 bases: TGTGCCTGGAGGTTTTCGGGGGGCACTGAAGCTTTCTTT.

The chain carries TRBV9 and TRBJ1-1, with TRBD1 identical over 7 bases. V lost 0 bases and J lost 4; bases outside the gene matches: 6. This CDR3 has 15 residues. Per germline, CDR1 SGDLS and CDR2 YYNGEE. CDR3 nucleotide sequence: TGTGCCAGCAGCGTAGACAGGGGCAGTAGCACTGAAGCTTTCTTT. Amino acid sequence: CASSVDRGSSTEAFF.

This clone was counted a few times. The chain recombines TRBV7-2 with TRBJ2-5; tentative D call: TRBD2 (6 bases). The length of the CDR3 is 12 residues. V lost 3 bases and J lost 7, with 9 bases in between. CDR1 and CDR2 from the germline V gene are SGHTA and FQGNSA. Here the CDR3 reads CASSFGGVTQYF. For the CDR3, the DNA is TGTGCCAGCAGCTTCGGGGGAGTGACCCAGTACTTC.

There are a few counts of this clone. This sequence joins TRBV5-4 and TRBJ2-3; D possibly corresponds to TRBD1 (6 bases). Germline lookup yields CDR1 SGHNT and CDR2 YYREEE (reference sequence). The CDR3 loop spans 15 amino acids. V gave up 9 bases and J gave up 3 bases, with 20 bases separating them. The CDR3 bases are TGTGCCAACTCATTTGGGCAGGGGCGGACAGATACGCAGTATTTT. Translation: CANSFGQGRTDTQYF.

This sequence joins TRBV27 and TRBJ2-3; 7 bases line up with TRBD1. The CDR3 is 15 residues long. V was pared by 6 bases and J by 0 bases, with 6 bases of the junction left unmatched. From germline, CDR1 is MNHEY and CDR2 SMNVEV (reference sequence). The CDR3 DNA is TGTGCCAGCAGCCTGGGACAGAGTAGCACAGATACGCAGTATTTT. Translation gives CASSLGQSSTDTQYF.

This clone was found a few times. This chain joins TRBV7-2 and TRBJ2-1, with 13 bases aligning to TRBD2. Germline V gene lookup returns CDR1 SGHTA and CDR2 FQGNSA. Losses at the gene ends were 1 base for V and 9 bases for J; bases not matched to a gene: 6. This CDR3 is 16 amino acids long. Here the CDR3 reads CASSLGLAGGGAEQFF. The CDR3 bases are TGTGCCAGCAGCTTAGGACTAGCGGGGGGAGGGGCTGAGCAGTTCTTC.

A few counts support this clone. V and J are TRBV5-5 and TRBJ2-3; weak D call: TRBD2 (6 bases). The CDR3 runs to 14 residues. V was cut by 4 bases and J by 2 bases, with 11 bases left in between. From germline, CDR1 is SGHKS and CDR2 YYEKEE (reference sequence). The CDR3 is CASSPGGFTDTQYF. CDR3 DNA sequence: TGTGCCAGCAGCCCCGGGGGATTCACAGATACGCAGTATTTT.

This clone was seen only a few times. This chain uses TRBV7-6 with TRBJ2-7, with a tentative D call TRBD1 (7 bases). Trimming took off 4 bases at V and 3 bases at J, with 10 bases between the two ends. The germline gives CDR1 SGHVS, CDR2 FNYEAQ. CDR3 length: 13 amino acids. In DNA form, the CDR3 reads TGTGCCAGCAGCTCAGGGGGGAACTACGAGCAGTACTTC. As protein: CASSSGGNYEQYF.

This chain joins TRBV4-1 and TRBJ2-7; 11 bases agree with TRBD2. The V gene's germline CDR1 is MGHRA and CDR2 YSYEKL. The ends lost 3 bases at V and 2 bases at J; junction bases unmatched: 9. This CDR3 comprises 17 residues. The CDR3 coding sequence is TGCGCCAGCAGCCACCTCCTAGCGGGAGGTAATACCTACGAGCAGTACTTC. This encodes CASSHLLAGGNTYEQYF.

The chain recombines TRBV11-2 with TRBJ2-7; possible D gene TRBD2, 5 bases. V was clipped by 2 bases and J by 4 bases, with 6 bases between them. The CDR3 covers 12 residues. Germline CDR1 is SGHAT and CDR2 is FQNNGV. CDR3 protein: CASSLTGYEQYF. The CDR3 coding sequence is TGTGCCAGCAGCTTAACGGGGTACGAGCAGTACTTC.

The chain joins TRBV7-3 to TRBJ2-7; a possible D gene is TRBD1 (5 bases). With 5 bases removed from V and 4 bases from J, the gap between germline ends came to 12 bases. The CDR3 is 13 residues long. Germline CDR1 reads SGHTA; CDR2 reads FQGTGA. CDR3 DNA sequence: TGTGCCAGCAGCCTAAGGTCAGGGTACGAGCAGTACTTC. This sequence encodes CASSLRSGYEQYF.

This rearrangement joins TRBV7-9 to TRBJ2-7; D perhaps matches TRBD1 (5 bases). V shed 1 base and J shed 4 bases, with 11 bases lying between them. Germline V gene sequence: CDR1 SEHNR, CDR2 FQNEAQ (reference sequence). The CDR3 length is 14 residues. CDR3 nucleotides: TGTGCCAGCAGCTTAGAAGGGGCCGTATACGAGCAGTACTTC. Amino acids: CASSLEGAVYEQYF.

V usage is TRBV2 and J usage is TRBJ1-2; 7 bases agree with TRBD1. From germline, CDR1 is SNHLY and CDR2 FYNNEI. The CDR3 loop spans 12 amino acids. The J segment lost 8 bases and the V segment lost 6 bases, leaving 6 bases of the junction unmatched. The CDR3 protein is CASRSDRDGYTF. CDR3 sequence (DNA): TGTGCCAGCAGATCCGACAGGGACGGCTACACCTTC.

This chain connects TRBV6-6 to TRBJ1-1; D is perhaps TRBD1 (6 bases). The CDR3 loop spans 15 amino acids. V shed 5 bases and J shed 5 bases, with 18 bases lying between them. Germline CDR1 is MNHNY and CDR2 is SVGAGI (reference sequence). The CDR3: CASSPSSGGATEAFF. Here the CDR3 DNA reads TGTGCCAGCAGTCCCTCTTCGGGGGGCGCGACTGAAGCTTTCTTT.

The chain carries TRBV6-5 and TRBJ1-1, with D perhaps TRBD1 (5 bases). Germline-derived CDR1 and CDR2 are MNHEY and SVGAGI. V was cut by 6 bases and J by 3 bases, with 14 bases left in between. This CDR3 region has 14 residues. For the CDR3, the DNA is TGTGCCAGCAGGTTCCGGGGAGGGGACACTGAAGCTTTCTTT. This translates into CASRFRGGDTEAFF.

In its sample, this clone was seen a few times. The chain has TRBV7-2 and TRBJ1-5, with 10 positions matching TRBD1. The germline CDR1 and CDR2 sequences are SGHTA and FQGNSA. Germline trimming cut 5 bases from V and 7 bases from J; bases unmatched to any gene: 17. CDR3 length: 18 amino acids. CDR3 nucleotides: TGTGCCAGCAGCCCCGAGGGGCTGCGGACAGGGGGGACGCAGCCCCAGCATTTT. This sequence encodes CASSPEGLRTGGTQPQHF.

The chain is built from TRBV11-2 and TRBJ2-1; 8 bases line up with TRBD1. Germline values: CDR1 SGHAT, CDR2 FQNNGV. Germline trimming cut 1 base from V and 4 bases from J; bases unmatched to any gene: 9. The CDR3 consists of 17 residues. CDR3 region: CASSLGTGRTKYNEQFF. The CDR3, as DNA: TGTGCCAGCAGCTTAGGGACAGGGAGGACAAAATACAATGAGCAGTTCTTC.

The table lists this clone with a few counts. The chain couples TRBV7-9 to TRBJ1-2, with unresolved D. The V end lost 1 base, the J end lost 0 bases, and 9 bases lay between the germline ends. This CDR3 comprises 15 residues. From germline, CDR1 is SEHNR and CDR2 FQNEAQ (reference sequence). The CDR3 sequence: CASSLGRQANYGYTF. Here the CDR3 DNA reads TGTGCCAGCAGCTTAGGCCGACAAGCTAACTATGGCTACACCTTC.

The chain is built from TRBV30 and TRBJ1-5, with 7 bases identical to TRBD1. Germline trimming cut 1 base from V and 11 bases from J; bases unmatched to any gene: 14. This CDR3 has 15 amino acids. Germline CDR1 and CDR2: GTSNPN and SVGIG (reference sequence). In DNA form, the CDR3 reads TGTGCCTGGAGTGGCCCAGGGGGGCAGGGATCGGCCCAGCATTTT. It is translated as CAWSGPGGQGSAQHF.

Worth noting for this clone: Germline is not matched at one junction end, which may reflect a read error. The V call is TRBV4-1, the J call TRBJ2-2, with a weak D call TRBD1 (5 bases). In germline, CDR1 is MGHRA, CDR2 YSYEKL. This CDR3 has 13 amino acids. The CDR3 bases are TGCGCCAGCAGTCAAGTGGGGCCCGGGGAGCTGTTTTTT. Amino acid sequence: CASSQVGPGELFF.

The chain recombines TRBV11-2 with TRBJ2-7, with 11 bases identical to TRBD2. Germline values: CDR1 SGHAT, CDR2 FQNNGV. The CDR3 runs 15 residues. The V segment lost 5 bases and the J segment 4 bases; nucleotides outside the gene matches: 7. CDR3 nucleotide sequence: TGTGCCAGCAGCGTTAGCGGGGGGGCCACGTACGAGCAGTACTTC. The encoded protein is CASSVSGGATYEQYF.

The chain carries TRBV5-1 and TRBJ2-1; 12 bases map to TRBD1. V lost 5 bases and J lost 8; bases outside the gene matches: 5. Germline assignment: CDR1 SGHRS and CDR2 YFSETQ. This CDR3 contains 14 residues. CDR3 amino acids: CASRPGTGGDEQFF. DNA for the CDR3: TGCGCCAGCAGGCCCGGGACAGGGGGCGATGAGCAGTTCTTC.

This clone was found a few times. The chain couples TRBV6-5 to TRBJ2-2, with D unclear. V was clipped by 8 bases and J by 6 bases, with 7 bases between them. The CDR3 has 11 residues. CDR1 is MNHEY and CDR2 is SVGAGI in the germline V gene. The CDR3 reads CASRNSGELFF. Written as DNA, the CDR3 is TGTGCCAGCCGTAATTCCGGGGAGCTGTTTTTT.

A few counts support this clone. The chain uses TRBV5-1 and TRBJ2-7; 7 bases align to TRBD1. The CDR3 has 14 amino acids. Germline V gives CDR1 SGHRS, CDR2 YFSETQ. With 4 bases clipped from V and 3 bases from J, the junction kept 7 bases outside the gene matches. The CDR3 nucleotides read TGCGCCAGCAGCAGTGAGGGGGCTTTCTACGAGCAGTACTTC. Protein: CASSSEGAFYEQYF.

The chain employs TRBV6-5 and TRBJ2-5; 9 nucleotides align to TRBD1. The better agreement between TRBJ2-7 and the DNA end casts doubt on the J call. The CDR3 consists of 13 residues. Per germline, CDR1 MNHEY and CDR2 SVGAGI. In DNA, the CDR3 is TGTGCCAGTACTTGGACAGGGGACTACGAGCAGTACTTC. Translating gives CASTWTGDYEQYF.

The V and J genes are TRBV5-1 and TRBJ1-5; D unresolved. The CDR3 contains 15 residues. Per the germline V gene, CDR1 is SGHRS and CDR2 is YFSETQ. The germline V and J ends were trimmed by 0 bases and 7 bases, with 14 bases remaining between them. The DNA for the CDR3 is TGCGCCAGCAGCTTGGAAGGGAGGGTCTCACAGCCCCAGCATTTT. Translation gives CASSLEGRVSQPQHF.

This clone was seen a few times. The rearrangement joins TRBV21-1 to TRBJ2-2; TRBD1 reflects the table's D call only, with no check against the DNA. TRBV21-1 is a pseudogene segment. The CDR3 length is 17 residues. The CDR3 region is CASSKIGQGGHTGELFF. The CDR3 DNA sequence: TGTGCCAGCAGCAAGATAGGACAGGGGGGGCACACCGGGGAGCTGTTTTTT.

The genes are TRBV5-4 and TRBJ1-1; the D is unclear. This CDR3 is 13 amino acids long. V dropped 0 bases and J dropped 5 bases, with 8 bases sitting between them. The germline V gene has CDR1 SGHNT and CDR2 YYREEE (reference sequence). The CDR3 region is CASSLVGRTEAFF. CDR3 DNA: TGTGCCAGCAGCTTGGTAGGGAGGACTGAAGCTTTCTTT. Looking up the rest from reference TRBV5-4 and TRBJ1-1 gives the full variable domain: ETGVTQSPTHLIKTRGQQVTLRCSSQSGHNTVSWYQQALGQGPQFIFQYYREEENGRGNFPPRFSGLQFPNYSSELNVNALELDDSALYLCASSLVGRTEAFFGQGTRLTVV.

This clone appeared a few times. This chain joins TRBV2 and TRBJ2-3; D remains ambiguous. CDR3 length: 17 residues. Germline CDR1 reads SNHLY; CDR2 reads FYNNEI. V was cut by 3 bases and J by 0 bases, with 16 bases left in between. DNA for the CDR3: TGTGCCAGCAGTGAGGAGACCCTCAGTTGGAGCACAGATACGCAGTATTTT. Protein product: CASSEETLSWSTDTQYF.